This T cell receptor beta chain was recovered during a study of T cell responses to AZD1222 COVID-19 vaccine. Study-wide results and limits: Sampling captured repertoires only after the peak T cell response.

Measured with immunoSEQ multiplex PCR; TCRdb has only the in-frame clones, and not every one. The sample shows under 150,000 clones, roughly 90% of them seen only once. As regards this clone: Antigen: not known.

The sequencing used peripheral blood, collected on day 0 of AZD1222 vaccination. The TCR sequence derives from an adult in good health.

CDR3 protein: CASSQDLGQSPLSPLHF. CDR3 sequence (DNA): TGCGCCAGCAGCCAAGATCTTGGACAGAGCCCTCTTTCACCCCTCCACTTT. This chain joins TRBV4-3 and TRBJ1-6, with D maybe TRBD1 (6 bases). The CDR3 spans 17 residues. In germline, CDR1 is LGHNA, CDR2 YSLEER. Trimming stripped 0 bases from V and 9 bases from J, with 18 bases between.